This is a list of T cell receptor beta chains from one sample in a study of early T cells in non-severe SARS-CoV-2 infection. Via MiXCR, TCRdb re-called the 5' RACE reads, giving one row per CDR3 protein. Among tens of thousands of distinct CDR3 sequences listed, 5% to 6% were seen once. Sequencing was carried out using whole blood. The receptors here all came from an adult who was a healthcare worker with PCR-confirmed SARS-CoV-2 infection or an uninfected control (not recorded which). CDR3s include the opening cysteine and the closing phenylalanine or tryptophan. The order of the fields is CDR3 protein, CDR3 DNA, CDR3 length, clone size, D gene, J gene, V gene. The D gene is left open where the match is weak. Size tells how often a clone was seen (once, few, many) or the class of an expanded clone, and some rows leave it out.

cdr3_aa: CSAVQTGARQYF; cdr3_nt: TGCAGCGCCGTCCAAACAGGGGCGCGGCAGTACTTC; cdr3_length: 12; clone_size: .; d_call: TRBD1; j_call: TRBJ2-7; v_call: TRBV29-1
cdr3_aa: CASKPGTGGSSSGANVLTF; cdr3_nt: TGTGCCAGTAAACCCGGGACAGGGGGGTCTAGCTCTGGGGCCAACGTCCTGACTTTC; cdr3_length: 19; clone_size: many; d_call: TRBD1; j_call: TRBJ2-6; v_call: TRBV19
cdr3_aa: CAWSKIDRNTEAFF; cdr3_nt: TGTGCCTGGAGTAAGATCGACAGGAACACTGAAGCTTTCTTT; cdr3_length: 14; clone_size: many; d_call: .; j_call: TRBJ1-1; v_call: TRBV30
cdr3_aa: CASGTGSYEQYF; cdr3_nt: TGTGCCAGCGGGACAGGGTCCTACGAGCAGTACTTC; cdr3_length: 12; clone_size: many; d_call: TRBD1; j_call: TRBJ2-7; v_call: TRBV6-6
cdr3_aa: CASQTSGNYNEQFF; cdr3_nt: TGTGCCAGTCAGACTAGCGGGAATTACAATGAGCAGTTCTTC; cdr3_length: 14; clone_size: many; d_call: TRBD2; j_call: TRBJ2-1; v_call: TRBV12-3/TRBV12-4
cdr3_aa: CASSEGIRGREQYF; cdr3_nt: TGTGCCAGCAGTGAAGGAATCCGAGGCCGGGAGCAGTACTTC; cdr3_length: 14; clone_size: many; d_call: .; j_call: TRBJ2-7; v_call: TRBV2
cdr3_aa: CSARVRKGTSGTQETQYF; cdr3_nt: TGCAGTGCTAGAGTCCGTAAAGGGACTAGCGGGACGCAAGAGACCCAGTACTTC; cdr3_length: 18; clone_size: many; d_call: TRBD2; j_call: TRBJ2-5; v_call: TRBV20-1
cdr3_aa: CASSPSGVPAYEQYF; cdr3_nt: TGTGCCAGCAGCCCAAGCGGGGTCCCCGCCTACGAGCAGTACTTC; cdr3_length: 15; clone_size: many; d_call: TRBD2; j_call: TRBJ2-7; v_call: TRBV11-2
cdr3_aa: CSASRRGEGHYGYTF; cdr3_nt: TGCAGTGCTAGCCGCCGGGGGGAGGGCCACTATGGCTACACCTTC; cdr3_length: 15; clone_size: many; d_call: .; j_call: TRBJ1-2; v_call: TRBV20-1
cdr3_aa: CASRDYYEQYF; cdr3_nt: TGTGCCAGCAGAGACTACTACGAGCAGTACTTC; cdr3_length: 11; clone_size: many; d_call: .; j_call: TRBJ2-7; v_call: TRBV6-2/TRBV6-3
cdr3_aa: CASSPGTGRNEQYF; cdr3_nt: TGTGCCAGCAGCCCTGGGACAGGTCGGAACGAGCAGTACTTC; cdr3_length: 14; clone_size: many; d_call: TRBD1; j_call: TRBJ2-7; v_call: TRBV3-1
cdr3_aa: CASSLADNEQFF; cdr3_nt: TGTGCCAGCAGCTTAGCAGACAATGAGCAGTTCTTC; cdr3_length: 12; clone_size: many; d_call: .; j_call: TRBJ2-1; v_call: TRBV7-9
cdr3_aa: CASSLGVDGGLETQYF; cdr3_nt: TGTGCCAGCAGCCTGGGTGTGGACGGGGGGCTGGAGACCCAGTACTTC; cdr3_length: 16; clone_size: medium-sized; d_call: .; j_call: TRBJ2-5; v_call: TRBV5-8
cdr3_aa: CSARLDRTFGNTIYF; cdr3_nt: TGCAGTGCAAGATTAGACCGGACCTTTGGAAACACCATATATTTT; cdr3_length: 15; clone_size: many; d_call: .; j_call: TRBJ1-3; v_call: TRBV20-1
cdr3_aa: CASSSQGNYGYTF; cdr3_nt: TGTGCCAGCAGCTCCCAGGGGAACTATGGCTACACCTTC; cdr3_length: 13; clone_size: .; d_call: .; j_call: TRBJ1-2; v_call: TRBV7-9
cdr3_aa: CATGAGRDEQYF; cdr3_nt: TGTGCTACGGGGGCCGGGCGGGACGAGCAGTACTTC; cdr3_length: 12; clone_size: many; d_call: .; j_call: TRBJ2-7; v_call: TRBV19
cdr3_aa: CASSLGTGVGDTEAFF; cdr3_nt: TGCGCCAGCAGCTTGGGGACAGGGGTCGGGGACACTGAAGCTTTCTTT; cdr3_length: 16; clone_size: few; d_call: TRBD1; j_call: TRBJ1-1; v_call: TRBV5-1
cdr3_aa: CASRSGAGGRYEQYF; cdr3_nt: TGTGCCAGCAGGTCGGGCGCGGGGGGGCGATACGAGCAGTACTTC; cdr3_length: 15; clone_size: many; d_call: TRBD2; j_call: TRBJ2-7; v_call: TRBV12-3/TRBV12-4
cdr3_aa: CASSQGSGQSRANNSPLHF; cdr3_nt: TGCGCCAGCAGCCAAGGTTCAGGCCAATCAAGAGCAAATAATTCACCCCTCCACTTT; cdr3_length: 19; clone_size: many; d_call: .; j_call: TRBJ1-6; v_call: TRBV4-3
cdr3_aa: CAISGMGGGTEAFF; cdr3_nt: TGTGCCATCAGTGGTATGGGGGGCGGGACTGAAGCTTTCTTT; cdr3_length: 14; clone_size: many; d_call: .; j_call: TRBJ1-1; v_call: TRBV10-3
cdr3_aa: CASSAVGRDSPYGYTF; cdr3_nt: TGTGCCAGCTCAGCGGTTGGCAGGGATTCCCCCTATGGCTACACCTTC; cdr3_length: 16; clone_size: many; d_call: .; j_call: TRBJ1-2; v_call: TRBV18
cdr3_aa: CASSQVGENTEAFF; cdr3_nt: TGTGCCAGCAGCCAAGTGGGGGAGAACACTGAAGCTTTCTTT; cdr3_length: 14; clone_size: many; d_call: .; j_call: TRBJ1-1; v_call: TRBV3-1
cdr3_aa: CASSQSPGPQNTEAFF; cdr3_nt: TGTGCCAGCAGTCAATCCCCGGGACCCCAGAACACTGAAGCTTTCTTT; cdr3_length: 16; clone_size: .; d_call: .; j_call: TRBJ1-1; v_call: TRBV12-3/TRBV12-4
cdr3_aa: CASSPLQPTDTQYF; cdr3_nt: TGTGCCAGCAGTCCCCTTCAACCCACAGATACGCAGTATTTT; cdr3_length: 14; clone_size: many; d_call: .; j_call: TRBJ2-3; v_call: TRBV28
cdr3_aa: CASSSGLADYEQYF; cdr3_nt: TGCGCCAGCAGCTCCGGACTAGCGGACTACGAGCAGTACTTC; cdr3_length: 14; clone_size: many; d_call: TRBD2; j_call: TRBJ2-7; v_call: TRBV5-1
cdr3_aa: CASSYTGQGLGEQYF; cdr3_nt: TGTGCCAGCAGCTACACGGGACAGGGCTTGGGCGAGCAGTACTTC; cdr3_length: 15; clone_size: few; d_call: TRBD1; j_call: TRBJ2-7; v_call: TRBV7-9
cdr3_aa: CASSLRRRGGVSDTQYF; cdr3_nt: TGTGCCAGCAGCCTGCGACGGAGAGGGGGCGTTTCAGATACGCAGTATTTT; cdr3_length: 17; clone_size: few; d_call: TRBD1; j_call: TRBJ2-3; v_call: TRBV5-6
cdr3_aa: CASSPRAGTSGDTQYF; cdr3_nt: TGTGCCAGCAGCCCTAGGGCGGGGACTAGCGGGGACACGCAGTATTTT; cdr3_length: 16; clone_size: many; d_call: TRBD2; j_call: TRBJ2-3; v_call: TRBV7-3
cdr3_aa: CASSLGRNQPQHF; cdr3_nt: TGTGCCAGCAGTTTAGGGCGGAATCAGCCCCAGCATTTT; cdr3_length: 13; clone_size: many; d_call: .; j_call: TRBJ1-5; v_call: TRBV6-5
cdr3_aa: CASSPITGNPRYTF; cdr3_nt: TGTGCCAGCAGCCCCATTACAGGGAACCCTCGGTACACCTTC; cdr3_length: 14; clone_size: many; d_call: .; j_call: TRBJ1-2; v_call: TRBV11-2
cdr3_aa: CSAPYGVENIQYF; cdr3_nt: TGCAGTGCTCCCTACGGTGTCGAAAACATTCAGTACTTC; cdr3_length: 13; clone_size: many; d_call: .; j_call: TRBJ2-4; v_call: TRBV20-1
cdr3_aa: CASSPGAGRAEAFF; cdr3_nt: TGTGCCAGCAGCCCAGGAGCAGGGAGGGCTGAAGCTTTCTTT; cdr3_length: 14; clone_size: many; d_call: .; j_call: TRBJ1-1; v_call: TRBV3-1
cdr3_aa: CASSVGETSGRKNIQYF; cdr3_nt: TGTGCCAGCAGCGTAGGTGAGACTAGCGGGAGAAAAAACATTCAGTACTTC; cdr3_length: 17; clone_size: few; d_call: TRBD2; j_call: TRBJ2-4; v_call: TRBV9
cdr3_aa: CASGLPHPNTEAFF; cdr3_nt: TGTGCTAGTGGTTTGCCCCATCCGAACACTGAAGCTTTCTTT; cdr3_length: 14; clone_size: many; d_call: .; j_call: TRBJ1-1; v_call: TRBV12-5
cdr3_aa: CASSRLQGSYGYTF; cdr3_nt: TGTGCCAGCAGCAGACTACAGGGGTCCTATGGCTACACCTTC; cdr3_length: 14; clone_size: .; d_call: TRBD1; j_call: TRBJ1-2; v_call: TRBV7-9
cdr3_aa: CASSHPAGVGGNQPQHF; cdr3_nt: TGCGCCAGCAGCCACCCCGCGGGGGTCGGGGGCAATCAGCCCCAGCATTTT; cdr3_length: 17; clone_size: many; d_call: .; j_call: TRBJ1-5; v_call: TRBV4-1
cdr3_aa: CASSPNSAGVAEQFF; cdr3_nt: TGTGCCAGCTCACCAAACTCGGCAGGGGTTGCTGAGCAGTTCTTC; cdr3_length: 15; clone_size: many; d_call: .; j_call: TRBJ2-1; v_call: TRBV18
cdr3_aa: CASSTRQGAGSPLHF; cdr3_nt: TGCGCCAGCAGCACTCGACAGGGGGCAGGATCACCCCTCCACTTT; cdr3_length: 15; clone_size: many; d_call: TRBD1; j_call: TRBJ1-6; v_call: TRBV5-1
cdr3_aa: CASSEASPGQYF; cdr3_nt: TGTGCCAGCAGTGAAGCGTCACCGGGGCAGTACTTC; cdr3_length: 12; clone_size: many; d_call: .; j_call: TRBJ2-7; v_call: TRBV2
cdr3_aa: CASKNFRGSNQPQHF; cdr3_nt: TGTGCCAGTAAGAATTTCCGGGGGAGCAATCAGCCCCAGCATTTT; cdr3_length: 15; clone_size: few; d_call: .; j_call: TRBJ1-5; v_call: TRBV19
cdr3_aa: CASSYAGVSDGYTF; cdr3_nt: TGTGCCAGCAGTTACGCAGGGGTTAGCGATGGCTACACCTTC; cdr3_length: 14; clone_size: many; d_call: .; j_call: TRBJ1-2; v_call: TRBV6-6
cdr3_aa: CATSRGGGPTQYF; cdr3_nt: TGTGCCACCAGCAGAGGAGGCGGTCCAACGCAGTATTTT; cdr3_length: 13; clone_size: few; d_call: .; j_call: TRBJ2-3; v_call: TRBV15
cdr3_aa: CASTDPRQGSHFSYEQYF; cdr3_nt: TGCGCCAGCACCGACCCCCGGCAGGGCTCCCACTTCTCCTACGAGCAGTACTTC; cdr3_length: 18; clone_size: many; d_call: .; j_call: TRBJ2-7; v_call: TRBV10-2
cdr3_aa: CASSLSRPQGTQYF; cdr3_nt: TGTGCCAGCAGCTTATCTCGGCCCCAGGGGACCCAGTACTTC; cdr3_length: 14; clone_size: few; d_call: .; j_call: TRBJ2-5; v_call: TRBV7-2
cdr3_aa: CASRQQGGETQYF; cdr3_nt: TGTGCCAGCAGACAACAGGGGGGAGAGACCCAGTACTTC; cdr3_length: 13; clone_size: many; d_call: TRBD1; j_call: TRBJ2-5; v_call: TRBV6-2/TRBV6-3
cdr3_aa: CASSPIRSGNTDTQYF; cdr3_nt: TGTGCCAGCAGTCCCATAAGAAGCGGGAACACAGATACGCAGTATTTT; cdr3_length: 16; clone_size: few; d_call: TRBD2; j_call: TRBJ2-3; v_call: TRBV11-2
cdr3_aa: CSVEDPGTEQYF; cdr3_nt: TGCAGCGTTGAGGACCCCGGGACCGAGCAGTACTTC; cdr3_length: 12; clone_size: .; d_call: .; j_call: TRBJ2-7; v_call: TRBV29-1
cdr3_aa: CASSDTGAGANVLTF; cdr3_nt: TGTGCCAGTAGTGATACAGGGGCTGGGGCCAACGTCCTGACTTTC; cdr3_length: 15; clone_size: .; d_call: TRBD1; j_call: TRBJ2-6; v_call: TRBV19
cdr3_aa: CASSLVVGRASDTQYF; cdr3_nt: TGCGCCAGCAGCTTGGTCGTCGGGAGGGCCTCAGATACGCAGTATTTT; cdr3_length: 16; clone_size: many; d_call: TRBD2; j_call: TRBJ2-3; v_call: TRBV5-1
cdr3_aa: CASSSGTSGKSTDTQYF; cdr3_nt: TGTGCCAGCAGCTCCGGGACTAGCGGGAAGAGCACAGATACGCAGTATTTT; cdr3_length: 17; clone_size: many; d_call: TRBD2; j_call: TRBJ2-3; v_call: TRBV13